Included here is one TCR beta chain sequence, with context. There is no known antigen for this receptor. Base qualities are not at hand, and no much larger clone is one base apart. From each donor, a single peripheral blood sample of about 110 mL on average was drawn into heparinised tubes. A BD FACSAria II and a panel including CD45RO, CCR7, CD25, CD127, CD95 and CD27 were used to sort naive, central memory, regulatory and stem cell-like memory CD4+ T cells. All sorted populations exceeded 95% purity. PBMCs were separated immediately by Lymphoprep density gradient centrifugation and were stained directly, without being cultured. So that batch effects would be minimized, each experiment stained and sorted samples in pairs, pairing one healthy donor with one patient. The entire isolated RNA was reverse transcribed using the High Capacity cDNA Reverse Transcription Kit, and thus expressed TCRB transcripts were sequenced. Deep immunoSEQ sequencing was performed on naive, central memory and regulatory T cell samples, with an average of about 4 million total reads per sample. Sorted cells were lysed in RLT buffer and RNA was extracted with DNase-treated RNeasy Micro or Mini kits, depending on cell number. Each cell subset was processed on its own to prevent cross-contamination, while patient and healthy donor samples were processed together. TCRB sequences were amplified from cDNA with the immunoSEQ multiplex PCR, producing 87-bp fragments spanning the CDR3 region. Sequencing of the amplicons was done on the Illumina HiSeq platform. Per the authors' processing: PCR bias was computationally corrected using synthetic template baselines, reads within Hamming distance 2 were collapsed, and singletons that could not be merged were discarded. Reads were aligned against IMGT to assign V, D and J genes, CDR3 length and insertions or deletions at six rearrangement sites. Within each subset, clonotype counts were normalized to the number of sorted cells before true diversity and Gini coefficients were calculated with the tcR R package. The overlap coefficient, calculated on TCRB nucleotide sequences, was used to measure repertoire sharing. As a proxy for the pre-selection repertoire, out-of-frame TCRB sequences from naive cells were analyzed. Here the immuneACCESS table is served through TCRdb, limited to in-frame sequences with V and J called. Missing clones are a known gap in these copies; in checked studies unresolved V genes cover under half, and the rest lacks a known reason. V and J calls plus clone size are reproduced from that table; the DNA served to infer D and trimming. Present in this sample are 240,000 or so clones, about 14% of which were seen just once. Almost 0.02% of the sample lies in the top ten.

The record originates from a study of beta chain features in type 1 diabetes listed by TCRdb under 2018. As for the study more broadly: Mean age, gender distribution, total cell number and subset yield were not different between patients and healthy donors. Across all samples, around 99 million sorted cells were examined, and cell number per subset correlated strongly with RNA yield. In the study, recently diagnosed type 1 diabetes patients and matched healthy donors were compared on the TCRB repertoires of their sorted circulating CD4+ T cell subsets. Naive and central memory subsets were obtained from all 28 donors, but regulatory and stem cell-like memory subsets were isolated from only 8 patients and about eight healthy donors. General study outcomes and caveats: A moderate but significant shortening of TCRB CDR3 length was observed in type 1 diabetes patients in all four CD4+ subsets. PCR may preferentially amplify shorter templates, but because patient and control samples were amplified and corrected together, any resulting skew would affect both groups equally. Because cDNA was sequenced instead of genomic DNA, activated cells with high expression could be over-represented, although the groups did not differ in activation or CD3 levels. Because small numbers of individuals were included in the HLA sub-analyses, any influence of HLA type on TCRB rearrangement was left unresolved. Naive, central memory and regulatory TCRB repertoires appeared to be more alike among patients than among healthy donors. Patients with type 1 diabetes made fewer insertions and deleted more nucleotides at VDJ recombination sites, implying thymic rearrangement abnormalities.

CDR1 and CDR2 were assigned from the germline V gene as SGHAT and FQNNGV. Measured from the cysteine to the phenylalanine, the CDR3 is 16 residues long. Just the 48-base CDR3 DNA is kept, in frame starting at base 1. V is trimmed back by 5 bases and J by 10 bases, and the junction contains 15 bases that no gene match accounts for. The sample taken for sequencing was naive CD4+ T cells from blood. The cell subset or site label corresponds to: true naive CD4+ T cells. This sequence was found in a man younger than 45 with type 1 diabetes. This receptor chain uses TRBV11-2 and TRBJ2-1, and TRBD2 matches 9 of the central bases. The CDR3 reads as follows: CASSPHRWLAGKEQFF. In nucleotide form, the sequence is TGTGCCAGCAGCCCCCACCGGTGGCTAGCGGGGAAAGAGCAGTTCTTC.